Described below is a single T cell receptor (beta chain) sequence and its context. This entry belongs to a study of cytomegalovirus exposure and HLA in healthy donors. The CDR3 is 13 amino acids. The germline V and J ends were trimmed by 5 bases and 5 bases, with 9 bases remaining between them. Germline CDR1 and CDR2: SGHVS and FQNEAQ. A multiplex PCR was run with 60 Vbeta primers and 13 Jbeta primers. TCRdb keeps only in-frame clones here, not all; method: immunoSEQ multiplex PCR. This table holds around 150,000 clones, approximately 77% found once. The rearrangement links TRBV7-8 to TRBJ2-2; D is unresolved. The sequencing input was PBMCs. This TCR was recovered from a young man in good health and CMV-seronegative. CDR3 DNA sequence: TGTGCCAGCAGCCCCTTCAGGACCGGGGAGCTGTTTTTT. Its protein product is CASSPFRTGELFF.